The clone carrying this T cell receptor (beta chain) was counted only a few times. Its matching antigen is unknown. Among all donors, each was a healthy Caucasian. The CDR3 is 12 residues long. Trimming took 2 bases from V and 5 from J, leaving 6 bases between them. CDR1 and CDR2 (germline): LGHNT, FRNRAP. One entry per CDR3 protein results from TCRdb running MiXCR on the 5' RACE reads. The sample consists of roughly 500,000 distinct CDR3 sequences, around 20% of them appearing once. The data belong to a study of identical twins. General observations from the study: Insertion counts were lower in abundant cord blood beta clonotypes, a trend that memory repertoires did not show.

The same sample was also used in a study of T cells expressing NK-cell markers.

This rearrangement joins TRBV12-5 to TRBJ2-5; D not resolved. Sequenced input: CD4+ T cells sorted from blood. The source of this sequence is a woman in her late teens or twenties in good health. CDR3 in DNA: TGTGCTAGTGGTTTGCTCCGGGAGACCCAGTACTTC. Its translation is CASGLLRETQYF. The entire variable domain, with the rest obtained from reference TRBV12-5 and TRBJ2-5, is as follows: DARVTQTPRHKVTEMGQEVTMRCQPILGHNTVFWYRQTMMQGLELLAYFRNRAPLDDSGMPKDRFSAEMPDATLATLKIQPSEPRDSAVYFCASGLLRETQYFGPGTRLLVL.